Below, 16 T cell receptor beta chains from the same sample are listed, as sequenced in a study of blood T cells in healthy people across ages. Using a J-beta primer mix together with a sample-barcoded 5' primer, a second PCR was run for roughly 7 to 12 cycles. TCRdb used MiXCR to reprocess the 5' RACE reads, holding one entry per CDR3 protein. The repertoire consists of roughly 1,500,000 distinct CDR3 sequences, with around 35% occurring once and the leading ten covering about 11%. The sequencing sample was made of blood. These receptors were collected from a woman in her thirties in good health.

This clonotype turned up a few times. The chain couples TRBV2 to TRBJ2-1; D is unresolved. This CDR3 is 12 amino acids long. Germline V lookup: CDR1 SNHLY, CDR2 FYNNEI. Between the trimmed V and J ends, which lost 3 bases and 12 bases, there was a span of 12 bases. This CDR3 is CASSDESLGQFF. In DNA, the CDR3 is TGTGCCAGCAGTGACGAGAGTCTCGGGCAGTTCTTC.

This chain joins TRBV6-2 or TRBV6-3 and TRBJ1-2; TRBD1 matches 8 bases. The length of the CDR3 is 15 residues. V shed 5 bases, J shed 6 bases, and the junction held 11 bases outside the gene matches. Germline V gene sequence: CDR1 MNHEY, CDR2 SVGEGT. The CDR3 here is CASSLTRQGQNGYTF. The CDR3 nucleotides are TGTGCCAGCAGTCTCACCCGACAGGGGCAAAATGGCTACACCTTC.

This clonotype was picked up a small number of times. V gene TRBV30 combines with J gene TRBJ2-5; weak D call: TRBD2 (5 bases). The CDR3 runs to 13 residues. V was shortened by 0 bases and J by 5 bases, with 10 bases between the two germline ends. From germline, CDR1 is GTSNPN and CDR2 SVGIG (reference sequence). CDR3 nucleotides: TGTGCCTGGAGTGTATTAGCGCAGGAGACCCAGTACTTC. It is translated as CAWSVLAQETQYF.

This clonotype was observed a few times. This chain links TRBV7-2 with TRBJ2-7; 12 positions match TRBD2. Germline values: CDR1 SGHTA, CDR2 FQGNSA. J was trimmed by 5 bases and V by 5 bases; bases with no gene match: 10. CDR3 length equals 16 residues. The chain's CDR3 is CASSHSKLAGGHEQYF. The CDR3 bases are TGTGCCAGCAGCCACAGTAAACTAGCGGGAGGCCACGAGCAGTACTTC.

Points on this clonotype: A clone one base away is much larger, so this may be a read error. The chain combines TRBV4-2 with TRBJ2-4; 8 bases align to TRBD2. The J call could be wrong; TRBJ2-7 is a better fit for the DNA end. Germline CDR1 reads LGHNA; CDR2 reads YNFKEQ. This CDR3 region has 15 residues. CDR3 bases: TGTGCCAGCAGCCGAGATCTAGCGGGTTCTACCGAGCAGTACTTC. Its translation: CASSRDLAGSTEQYF.

V usage is TRBV14 and J usage is TRBJ2-7; D possibly corresponds to TRBD2 (5 bases). This CDR3 contains 15 residues. Germline V gives CDR1 SGHDN, CDR2 FVKESK. V lost 1 base, J lost 0 bases, and 10 bases lay in between. The CDR3 nucleotides are TGTGCCAGCAGCCAAGGGGAGTACATCTCCTACGAGCAGTACTTC. The encoded protein is CASSQGEYISYEQYF.

The genes are TRBV3-1 and TRBJ1-2; tentative D call: TRBD1 (5 bases). The CDR3 has 14 amino acids. CDR1 and CDR2 from the germline V gene are LGHDT and YNNKEL (reference sequence). V gave up 1 base and J gave up 6 bases, with 12 bases separating them. The CDR3 reads CASSQGLGDDGYTF. The CDR3 nucleotides read TGTGCCAGCAGCCAAGGATTGGGGGACGATGGCTACACCTTC.

This clonotype has just a few counts. One junction end disagrees with the germline gene, perhaps due to a read error. The genes are TRBV12-3 or TRBV12-4 and TRBJ2-7; 12 nucleotides agree with TRBD2. This CDR3 region has 16 residues. The DNA of the CDR3 is TGTACCAGCAATTTCCGGACTAGCGGGGAAAAATACGAGCAGTACTTC. Protein: CTSNFRTSGEKYEQYF.

V and J are TRBV14 and TRBJ1-2; D possibly corresponds to TRBD1 (5 bases). CDR1 is SGHDN and CDR2 is FVKESK in the germline V gene. Trimming shortened V by 3 bases and J by 7 bases, and 18 bases separated the two germline ends. This CDR3 region has 15 residues. The CDR3: CASSQAGGRFSGYTF. The CDR3 DNA follows: TGTGCCAGCAGCCAGGCTGGGGGAAGATTTAGTGGCTACACCTTC.

For this clonotype: One end of the junction is discordant with germline, which a read error may explain. The chain combines TRBV19 with TRBJ2-1; 10 bases map to TRBD2. Germline V CDR1 and CDR2: LNHDA, SQIVND (reference sequence). This CDR3 has 15 residues. CDR3 amino acids: CASTSGRASNNEQFF. The DNA of the CDR3 is TGTGCCAGTACAAGCGGGAGGGCCTCCAACAATGAGCAGTTCTTC.

V is TRBV27 and J is TRBJ2-7; no definite D call. This CDR3 contains 13 residues. V was shortened by 5 bases and J by 2 bases, with 10 bases between the two germline ends. Germline V gene sequence: CDR1 MNHEY, CDR2 SMNVEV (reference sequence). CDR3 region: CASSLSWAYEQYF. In nucleotides, the CDR3 is TGTGCCAGCAGTCTCTCCTGGGCCTACGAGCAGTACTTC.

This clonotype turned up a few times. This chain uses TRBV7-9 with TRBJ1-5; a weak D match, TRBD1 (6 bases). The germline gives CDR1 SEHNR, CDR2 FQNEAQ (reference sequence). The ends were cut back, 4 bases at V and 3 bases at J, with 10 bases in the middle. This CDR3 has 14 amino acids. Written as DNA, the CDR3 is TGTGCCAGCAGCTCACAGGGTATCAATCAGCCCCAGCATTTT. Its translation: CASSSQGINQPQHF.

This clonotype was observed at least ten times. This chain joins TRBV15 and TRBJ2-7, with no clear D. The CDR3 is made up of 12 amino acids. Trimming pared 0 bases from V and 3 bases from J, leaving 3 bases between. Germline V gene sequence: CDR1 LNHNV, CDR2 YYDKDF (reference sequence). The CDR3 sequence is CATSRDYYEQYF. The CDR3, as DNA: TGTGCCACCAGCAGAGATTACTACGAGCAGTACTTC.

The V call is TRBV9, the J call TRBJ1-4; perhaps TRBD1 as D (6 bases). Germline CDR1 reads SGDLS; CDR2 reads YYNGEE. Trimming cost V 0 bases and J 7 bases, with 13 bases left between them. The CDR3 is 15 amino acids. The CDR3, as DNA: TGTGCCAGCAGCGTAGTCGGGGGCTGGGGTGAAAAACTGTTTTTT. Its protein product is CASSVVGGWGEKLFF.

V gene TRBV7-9 combines with J gene TRBJ2-5; D is perhaps TRBD1 or TRBD2 (5 bases each). There are 14 residues in the CDR3. Germline V gene sequence: CDR1 SEHNR, CDR2 FQNEAQ (reference sequence). V lost 5 bases and J 5 bases, leaving 15 bases between the germline ends. For the CDR3, the DNA is TGTGCCAGCAGCCCGGTCCGGGGCGCGGAGACCCAGTACTTC. Amino acids: CASSPVRGAETQYF. Filled out from reference TRBV7-9 and TRBJ2-5, the complete variable domain reads DTGVSQNPRHKITKRGQNVTFRCDPISEHNRLYWYRQTLGQGPEFLTYFQNEAQLEKSRLLSDRFSAERPKGSFSTLEIQRTEQGDSAMYLCASSPVRGAETQYFGPGTRLLVL.

The chain recombines TRBV12-3 or TRBV12-4 with TRBJ2-5; TRBD2 might be the D (6 bases). The CDR3 consists of 15 residues. Trimming removed 5 bases at V and 5 bases at J, with 18 bases between. Written as DNA, the CDR3 is TGTGCCAGCAGTACCGGGGACTCCCCGGGCGAGACCCAGTACTTC. Its protein is CASSTGDSPGETQYF.